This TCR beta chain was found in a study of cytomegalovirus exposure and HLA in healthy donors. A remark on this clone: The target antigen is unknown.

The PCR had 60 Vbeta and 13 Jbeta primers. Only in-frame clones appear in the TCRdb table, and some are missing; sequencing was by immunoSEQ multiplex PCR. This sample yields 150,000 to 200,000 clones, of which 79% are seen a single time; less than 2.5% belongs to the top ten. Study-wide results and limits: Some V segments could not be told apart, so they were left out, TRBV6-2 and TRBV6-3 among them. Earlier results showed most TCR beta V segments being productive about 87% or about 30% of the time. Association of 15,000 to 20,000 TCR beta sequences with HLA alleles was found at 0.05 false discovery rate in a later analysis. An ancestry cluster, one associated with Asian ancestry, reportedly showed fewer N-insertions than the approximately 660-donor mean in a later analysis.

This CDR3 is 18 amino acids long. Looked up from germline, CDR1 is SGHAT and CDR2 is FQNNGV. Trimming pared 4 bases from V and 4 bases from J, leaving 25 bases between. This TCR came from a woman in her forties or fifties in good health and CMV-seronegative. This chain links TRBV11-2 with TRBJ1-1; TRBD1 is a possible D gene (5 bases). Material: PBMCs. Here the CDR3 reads CASSSLGGGRRGGTEAFF. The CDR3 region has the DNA TGTGCCAGCAGCTCTCTCGGGGGGGGACGTAGGGGTGGCACTGAAGCTTTCTTT.